This TCR beta chain was profiled in a study of OX40 agonist ivuxolimab in advanced cancers. TCRdb's copy holds only in-frame clones and misses some; the assay was immunoSEQ multiplex PCR. The data hold approximately 50,000 clones, with roughly 88% observed a single time. The source material was CD4+ or CD8+ T cells sorted from blood, sampled in a trial of the OX40 agonist ivuxolimab. This TCR was recovered from an adult with an advanced solid tumor such as melanoma, head and neck, liver or kidney cancer.

The CDR3 here is CASRRDSMNTGELFF. CDR3 nucleotides: TGTGCCAGCAGGCGGGACAGTATGAACACCGGGGAGCTGTTTTTT. V is TRBV6-5 and J is TRBJ2-2, with D perhaps matching TRBD1 (7 bases). The CDR3 contains 15 residues. The V and J ends lost 6 bases and 1 base respectively, with 12 bases between them. The germline V gene has CDR1 MNHEY and CDR2 SVGAGI.